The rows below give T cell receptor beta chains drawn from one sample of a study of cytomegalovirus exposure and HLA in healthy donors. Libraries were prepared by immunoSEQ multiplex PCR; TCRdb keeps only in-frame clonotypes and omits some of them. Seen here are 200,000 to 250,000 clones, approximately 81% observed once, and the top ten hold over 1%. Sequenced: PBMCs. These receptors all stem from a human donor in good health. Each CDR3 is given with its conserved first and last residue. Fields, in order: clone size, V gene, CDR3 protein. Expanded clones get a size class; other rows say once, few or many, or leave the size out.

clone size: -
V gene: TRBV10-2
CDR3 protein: CASSDEAGGNTGELFF

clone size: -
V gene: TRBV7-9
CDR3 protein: CASSLAVRGGRYGYTF

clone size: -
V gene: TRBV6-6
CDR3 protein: CASSYSRTSGTYEQYF

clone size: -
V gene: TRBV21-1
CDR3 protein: CASSKGRTSGHNEQFF

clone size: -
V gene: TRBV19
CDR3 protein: CASGDRGGTDTQYF

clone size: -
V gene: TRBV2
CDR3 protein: CASSDSGTVPKLFF

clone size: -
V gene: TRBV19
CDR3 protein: CATSLGPNEQYF

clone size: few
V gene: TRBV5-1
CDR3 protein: CASSPDRAGDSGNTIYF

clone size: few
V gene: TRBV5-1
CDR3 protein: CASSLERSYGYTF

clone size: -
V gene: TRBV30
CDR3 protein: CAWSRDRNTEAFF

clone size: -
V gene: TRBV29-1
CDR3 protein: CSGGGDRGLGTEAFF

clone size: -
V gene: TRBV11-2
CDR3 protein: CASSLGANYGYTF

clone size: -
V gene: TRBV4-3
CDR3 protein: CASSQDQARPPEQFF

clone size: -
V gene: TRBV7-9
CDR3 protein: CASSPVFLAKNIQYF

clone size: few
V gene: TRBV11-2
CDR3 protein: CASSLDVVSSGNTIYF

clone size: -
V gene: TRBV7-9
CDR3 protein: CASSLEFRRTNLNYGYTF

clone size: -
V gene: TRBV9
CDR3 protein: CASSVGLTGELFF

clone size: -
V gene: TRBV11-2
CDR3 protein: CASSLRARDFLGEQYF

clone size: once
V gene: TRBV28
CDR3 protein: CASSLSGTGSYNEQFF

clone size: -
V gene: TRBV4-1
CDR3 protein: CASSHNSGMFTDTQYF

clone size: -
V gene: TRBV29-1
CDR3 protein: CSVLSTGMNTEAFF

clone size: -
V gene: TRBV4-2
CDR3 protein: CASSPAGLASRPSYEQYF

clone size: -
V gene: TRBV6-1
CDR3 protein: CASSEVGHEQFF

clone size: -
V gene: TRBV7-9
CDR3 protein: CASGSWTDYEQYF

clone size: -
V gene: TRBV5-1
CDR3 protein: CASSLGGPHNEQFF

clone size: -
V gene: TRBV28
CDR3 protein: CASNPDRVLNTEAFF

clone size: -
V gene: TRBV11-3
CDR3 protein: CASSSQGPNTGELFF

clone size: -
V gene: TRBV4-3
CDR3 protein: CASSQSTQGQGSLEQYF

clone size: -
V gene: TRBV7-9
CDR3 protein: CASSLVGRQNTEAFF

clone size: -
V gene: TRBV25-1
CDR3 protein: CASSEWAAGKEKLFF

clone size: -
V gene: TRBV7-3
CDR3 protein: CASSPSGSETYNEQFF

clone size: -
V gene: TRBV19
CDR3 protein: CASSIPGTEGYQPQHF

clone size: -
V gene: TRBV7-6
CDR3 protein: CASSATGTGGEAFF

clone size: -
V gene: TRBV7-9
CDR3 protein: CASSPLGLAGDYNEQFF

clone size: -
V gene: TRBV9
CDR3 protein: CASTNNGLGYNEQFF

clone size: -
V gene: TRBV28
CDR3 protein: CASSSTQGAKTQYF

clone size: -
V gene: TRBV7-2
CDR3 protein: CASSLALNPNEQFF

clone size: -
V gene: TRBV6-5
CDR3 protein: CASSYSSRTDTYEQYF

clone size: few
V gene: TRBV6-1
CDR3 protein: CASSALGADTQYF

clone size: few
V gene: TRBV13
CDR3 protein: CASSSRGETQYF

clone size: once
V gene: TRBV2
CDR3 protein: CASSPRGGNQPQHF

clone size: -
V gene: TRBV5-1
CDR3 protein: CASSLKQGNGYTF

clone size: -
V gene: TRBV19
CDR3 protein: CASSSGQTLNTEAFF

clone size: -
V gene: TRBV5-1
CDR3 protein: CASSLGQGGNTGELFF

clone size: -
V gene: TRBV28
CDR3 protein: CASTRAGGPYNEQFF

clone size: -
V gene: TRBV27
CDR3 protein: CASIHYEQYF

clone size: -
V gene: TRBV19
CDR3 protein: CAGTVREKLFF

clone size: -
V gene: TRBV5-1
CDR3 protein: CASSLGDRGDYTF

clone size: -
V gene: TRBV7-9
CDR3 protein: CASSLKLSQETQYF

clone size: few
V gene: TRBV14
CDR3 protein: CASSHAGQGRYGYTF

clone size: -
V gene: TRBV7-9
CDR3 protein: CASSLGAGKGNQPQHF

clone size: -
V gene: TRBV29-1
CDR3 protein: CARWRLAGGGGRNTGELFF

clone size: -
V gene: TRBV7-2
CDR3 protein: CASSARRLAGTGEQFF